This T cell receptor (beta chain) was recovered during a study of blood T cells in healthy people across ages. The study's findings and limits: Diversity of TCR beta per million T cells declined in a roughly linear way with age.

The CDR3 loop spans 14 amino acids. Trimming took off 2 bases at V and 7 bases at J, with 12 bases between the two ends. CDR1 ENHRY and CDR2 SYGVKD come from the germline V gene. As to this clonotype: Its antigen is unidentified.

The authors ran a second PCR of roughly 6 to 12 cycles using a sample-barcoded 5' primer and a J-beta primer mix. Using its own MiXCR run on the 5' RACE reads, TCRdb lists one record per CDR3 protein. The profile shows 1.5 million to 2 million distinct CDR3 sequences, approximately 28% of them singletons. The chain carries TRBV10-3 and TRBJ2-1; D possibly corresponds to TRBD1 (5 bases). Source material: blood. The TCR comes from a woman in her 30s in good health. Here the CDR3 reads CAISEGALGNEQFF. CDR3 coding DNA: TGTGCCATCAGTGAGGGGGCCTTGGGGAATGAGCAGTTCTTC.